This T cell receptor beta chain was profiled in a study of blood T cell repertoires in COVID-19. About the study: The United States, Italy and Spain provided the acute and convalescent COVID-19 samples. T cells, B-cell-depleted T cells, or PBMCs supplied cDNA or gDNA.

Authors' methods: Scientists estimated how many nucleated cells there were by amplifying reference gene primers. Using immunoSEQ multiplex PCR, the repertoire was profiled, and TCRdb retains in-frame clones only, with some absent. D and trimming come from the DNA, and the V and J calls and clone size come from that table. The sample holds 150,000 to 200,000 clones; more than 75% are singletons and the top ten take over 7.5%. CDR1 is SGDLS and CDR2 is YYNGEE in the germline V gene. V lost 4 bases and J 0 bases, leaving 11 bases between the germline ends. The CDR3 consists of 15 residues. Only a few counts were recorded for this clone. This sample includes further DNA sequences coding for the same CDR3.

The sample was peripheral blood. The chain joins TRBV9 to TRBJ1-3; D perhaps matches TRBD1 (5 bases). The sequence derives from an older woman with acute or convalescent COVID-19. CDR3 loop: CASSRGGNSGNTIYF. As DNA, the CDR3 is TGTGCCAGCAGCAGGGGCGGTAACTCTGGAAACACCATATATTTT.